This passage covers 23 T cell receptor beta chains from one sample sequenced in a study of T cells in Graves' hyperthyroidism and ophthalmopathy. It was RNA transcripts that yielded the amplified TCR beta CDR3 regions. HTBI primers were used for first-round RT-PCR of the TCR CDR3. TCRdb re-called the multiplex PCR reads with MiXCR, one entry per CDR3 protein. The sample holds over 500,000 distinct CDR3 sequences, 13% to 15% seen once. The sample comprised blood. The receptor source for this set is a woman aged 35 to 49 with Graves' hyperthyroidism.

This clonotype was observed a handful of times. The chain recombines TRBV28 with TRBJ1-4; 7 bases are a match to TRBD1. The CDR3 is made up of 16 amino acids. Germline V CDR1 and CDR2: MDHEN, SYDVKM. The junction had 6 bases not matched to a gene; V was cut back by 5 bases and J by 0 bases. The CDR3, as DNA: TGTGCCAGCAGTACGACAGGGTACACAACTAATGAAAAACTGTTTTTT. Translating gives CASSTTGYTTNEKLFF. Variable domain in full (rest from reference TRBV28 and TRBJ1-4): DVKVTQSSRYLVKRTGEKVFLECVQDMDHENMFWYRQDPGLGLRLIYFSYDVKMKEKGDIPEGYSVSREKKERFSLILESASTNQTSMYLCASSTTGYTTNEKLFFGSGTQLSVL.

This clonotype was counted at least ten times. The chain joins TRBV11-2 to TRBJ2-3; D may be TRBD1 (6 bases). The germline gives CDR1 SGHAT, CDR2 FQNNGV. The V end lost 2 bases, the J end lost 4 bases, and 16 bases lay between the germline ends. This CDR3 has 16 residues. The CDR3 sequence: CASSLRGGRGADTQYF. Here the CDR3 DNA reads TGTGCCAGCAGCTTAAGAGGGGGAAGAGGGGCAGATACGCAGTATTTT.

V gene TRBV19 combines with J gene TRBJ2-5, with D possibly TRBD1 on 8 matching bases. Germline V gene data show CDR1 as LNHDA and CDR2 as SQIVND (reference sequence). There are 16 residues in the CDR3. With 5 bases removed from V and 5 bases from J, the gap between germline ends came to 21 bases. The CDR3 DNA reads TGTGCCAGTAGTCCCACAGGGGGGGCTTCGGGTGAGACCCAGTACTTC. It translates to CASSPTGGASGETQYF.

Only a few counts were recorded for this clonotype. The rearrangement uses TRBV30 and TRBJ2-3; D perhaps matches TRBD2 (6 bases). Looked up from germline, CDR1 is GTSNPN and CDR2 is SVGIG (reference sequence). The CDR3 is made up of 15 amino acids. Trimming removed 2 bases from V and 0 bases from J, with 12 bases in between. The CDR3 nucleotides are TGTGCCTGGAGTTGGGGGGAAATTAGCACAGATACGCAGTATTTT. This sequence encodes CAWSWGEISTDTQYF. The full variable domain, completed using reference TRBV30 and TRBJ2-3, is SQTIHQWPATLVQPVGSPLSLECTVEGTSNPNLYWYRQAAGRGLQLLFYSVGIGQISSEVPQNLSASRPQDRQFILSSKKLLLSDSGFYLCAWSWGEISTDTQYFGPGTRLTVL.

This clonotype was seen many times. This chain uses TRBV11-2 with TRBJ2-3, with TRBD1 matching 7 bases. The CDR3 loop spans 18 amino acids. CDR1 is SGHAT and CDR2 is FQNNGV in the germline V gene. The ends lost 3 bases at V and 0 bases at J; junction bases unmatched: 12. CDR3 in amino acids: CASSFWVGDSSSTDTQYF. CDR3 DNA: TGTGCCAGCAGCTTCTGGGTGGGGGACAGTTCTAGCACAGATACGCAGTATTTT.

This clonotype was detected only a few times. V usage is TRBV2 and J usage is TRBJ2-2; D possibly corresponds to TRBD2 (5 bases). V shed 6 bases and J shed 2 bases, with 13 bases lying between them. Germline V lookup: CDR1 SNHLY, CDR2 FYNNEI. The CDR3 spans 15 residues. CDR3 loop: CASRARTVNTGELFF. The CDR3 nucleotides are TGTGCCAGCAGAGCCAGGACTGTCAACACCGGGGAGCTGTTTTTT.

The rearrangement uses TRBV19 and TRBJ1-2; 8 bases are a match to TRBD1. The CDR3 extends over 16 amino acids. Germline assignment: CDR1 LNHDA and CDR2 SQIVND (reference sequence). J was trimmed by 6 bases and V by 5 bases; bases with no gene match: 14. The CDR3 loop reads CASSPGQGIVLDGYTF. The CDR3 bases are TGTGCCAGTAGTCCCGGACAGGGTATCGTGTTGGATGGCTACACCTTC.

This clonotype was observed at least ten times. The chain has TRBV27 and TRBJ2-5; 11 bases are shared with TRBD1. The CDR3 extends over 14 amino acids. Germline V gives CDR1 MNHEY, CDR2 SMNVEV (reference sequence). Losses at the gene ends were 8 bases for V and 4 bases for J; bases not matched to a gene: 6. The DNA for the CDR3 is TGTGCCAGCGGACTGGACAGGGGGCGAGAGACCCAGTACTTC. The encoded protein is CASGLDRGRETQYF.

This clonotype was counted only a few times. The rearrangement uses TRBV25-1 and TRBJ2-7; TRBD1 is a possible D gene (7 bases). Germline-derived CDR1 and CDR2 are MGHDK and SYGVNS. V was clipped by 4 bases and J by 0 bases, with 10 bases between them. This CDR3 spans 14 amino acids. The CDR3 sequence: CASSAGGGSYEQYF. The CDR3 DNA reads TGTGCCAGCAGTGCAGGGGGAGGCTCCTACGAGCAGTACTTC.

This clonotype was picked up many times. V and J are TRBV11-1 and TRBJ2-7, with D perhaps TRBD1 (5 bases). The CDR3 loop spans 14 amino acids. Germline V gives CDR1 SGHAT, CDR2 FQDESV (reference sequence). V shed 2 bases and J shed 6 bases, with 14 bases lying between them. The CDR3 is CASSLTPGMSEQYF. CDR3 coding DNA: TGTGCCAGCAGCTTAACCCCAGGGATGAGCGAGCAGTACTTC. Based on the CDR3 plus reference TRBV11-1 and TRBJ2-7, the full variable domain is EAEVAQSPRYKITEKSQAVAFWCDPISGHATLYWYRQILGQGPELLVQFQDESVVDDSQLPKDRFSAERLKGVDSTLKIQPAELGDSAMYLCASSLTPGMSEQYFGPGTRLTVT.

CDR3 sequence (DNA): TGCAGCGTTGACACACTAGCGGACAGCACAGATACGCAGTATTTT. Encoded protein: CSVDTLADSTDTQYF. The chain carries TRBV29-1 and TRBJ2-3, with 8 bases matching TRBD2. This CDR3 region has 15 residues. V lost 3 bases to trimming and J lost 0 bases; unmatched junction nucleotides: 5. Germline assignment: CDR1 SQVTM and CDR2 ANQGSEA.

This clonotype showed up just a few times. The chain carries TRBV19 and TRBJ2-2; perhaps D is TRBD1 or TRBD2 (5 bases each). Germline V gene lookup returns CDR1 LNHDA and CDR2 SQIVND (reference sequence). V lost 4 bases and J lost 4, with 13 bases in between. The CDR3 extends over 15 amino acids. CDR3 in amino acids: CASSRDAGTTGELFF. For the CDR3, the DNA is TGTGCCAGTAGTAGGGACGCCGGGACCACCGGGGAGCTGTTTTTT.

This clonotype was found many times. The chain uses TRBV10-3 and TRBJ1-1; 9 bases map to TRBD1. CDR3 length: 13 amino acids. Germline-derived CDR1 and CDR2 are ENHRY and SYGVKD. With V trimmed by 7 bases and J by 4 bases, 4 bases remained unmatched. CDR3 DNA sequence: TGTGCCATCATCGGGACAGGGAGCACTGAAGCTTTCTTT. Protein product: CAIIGTGSTEAFF.

In its sample, this clonotype was seen many times. The chain couples TRBV29-1 to TRBJ2-4, with unresolved D. From germline, CDR1 is SQVTM and CDR2 ANQGSEA. CDR3 size: 11 residues. V shed 3 bases and J shed 1 base, with 1 base lying between them. Here the CDR3 DNA reads TGCAGCGTTGATGCCAAAAACATTCAGTACTTC. This translates into CSVDAKNIQYF.

There are a few counts of this clonotype. The chain joins TRBV11-1 to TRBJ2-1; D gene ambiguous. There are 14 residues in the CDR3. V gave up 1 base and J gave up 8 bases, with 12 bases separating them. The germline V gene encodes CDR1 SGHAT and CDR2 FQDESV (reference sequence). DNA of the CDR3: TGTGCCAGCAGCTTAGAGCTAGGGTCTGATGAGCAGTTCTTC. This codes for CASSLELGSDEQFF. The variable domain in full, completed from reference TRBV11-1 and TRBJ2-1, reads EAEVAQSPRYKITEKSQAVAFWCDPISGHATLYWYRQILGQGPELLVQFQDESVVDDSQLPKDRFSAERLKGVDSTLKIQPAELGDSAMYLCASSLELGSDEQFFGPGTRLTVL.

V gene TRBV10-3 combines with J gene TRBJ2-3; D is unclear. CDR3 length: 13 residues. V dropped 0 bases and J dropped 4 bases, with 5 bases sitting between them. CDR1 and CDR2 from the germline V gene are ENHRY and SYGVKD. This chain's CDR3 is CAISESLPDTQYF. DNA for the CDR3: TGTGCCATCAGTGAGTCCCTCCCAGATACGCAGTATTTT.

This clonotype was counted many times. J is TRBJ1-4 and V is TRBV12-3 or TRBV12-4; the D gene is possibly TRBD1 (5 bases). V was shortened by 6 bases and J by 3 bases, with 11 bases between the two germline ends. CDR3 size: 14 residues. The CDR3 here is CASSLGGANEKLFF. CDR3 DNA sequence: TGTGCCAGCAGCCTGGGGGGGGCTAATGAAAAACTGTTTTTT.

This clonotype showed up just a few times. The gene calls are TRBV27 and TRBJ1-3; D call uncertain. The CDR3 is 15 amino acids. Trimming removed 3 bases from V and 1 base from J, with 10 bases in between. CDR1 is MNHEY, CDR2 SMNVEV, per germline (reference sequence). CDR3: CASSLSVNSGNTIYF. The CDR3 coding sequence is TGTGCCAGCAGTTTGTCAGTAAATTCTGGAAACACCATATATTTT.

The V call is TRBV19, the J call TRBJ2-7, with D tentatively TRBD1 (6 bases). V dropped 6 bases and J dropped 3 bases, with 12 bases sitting between them. The CDR3 covers 13 residues. Germline assignment: CDR1 LNHDA and CDR2 SQIVND (reference sequence). CDR3 nucleotides: TGTGCCAGTAGCGCCGGGACATACTACGAGCAGTACTTC. This codes for CASSAGTYYEQYF. Drawing the rest from reference TRBV19 and TRBJ2-7, the complete variable domain is DGGITQSPKYLFRKEGQNVTLSCEQNLNHDAMYWYRQDPGQGLRLIYYSQIVNDFQKGDIAEGYSVSREKKESFPLTVTSAQKNPTAFYLCASSAGTYYEQYFGPGTRLTVT.

Remarks on this clonotype: A much larger clone sits a single nucleotide away, making a read error possible. J is TRBJ2-2 and V is TRBV24-1; possible D gene TRBD2, 5 bases. Germline CDR1 KGHDR, CDR2 SFDVKD. The CDR3 spans 12 residues. The CDR3 loop reads CATCTMTGEPFF. CDR3 nucleotides: TGTGCCACCTGTACGATGACCGGGGAGCCGTTTTTT.

There are many counts of this clonotype. The chain combines TRBV7-9 with TRBJ2-7, with D uncertain. This CDR3 region has 13 residues. Deletions cut 5 bases from V and 4 bases from J, with 12 bases between. Germline V lookup: CDR1 SEHNR, CDR2 FQNEAQ (reference sequence). CDR3 nucleotides: TGTGCCAGCAGCCCCAGTTATGTGTACGAGCAGTACTTC. It is translated as CASSPSYVYEQYF.

This clonotype was detected a few times. This sequence joins TRBV6-2 or TRBV6-3 and TRBJ2-1, with 14 bases aligning to TRBD2. The CDR3 loop spans 17 amino acids. CDR1 is MNHEY and CDR2 is SVGEGT in the germline V gene. V was pared by 4 bases and J by 5 bases, with 7 bases of the junction left unmatched. The DNA of the CDR3 is TGTGCCAGCAGTTTCCCGACTAGCGGGAGGGTTAACAATGAGCAGTTCTTC. Residues: CASSFPTSGRVNNEQFF.

V and J are TRBV6-2 or TRBV6-3 and TRBJ1-5; the D gene is possibly TRBD1 (6 bases). Germline assignment: CDR1 MNHEY and CDR2 SVGEGT. The CDR3 contains 17 residues. The germline V and J ends were trimmed by 0 bases and 4 bases, with 16 bases remaining between them. CDR3 residues: CASSYSIGVDRNQPQHF. In nucleotides, the CDR3 is TGTGCCAGCAGTTACTCGATTGGGGTCGACAGGAATCAGCCCCAGCATTTT.